This T cell receptor beta chain was identified in a study of CD8+ T cells in alopecia areata. Study-level background: Those treated were given oral tofacitinib at 5 to 10 mg twice daily.

Note on this clone: Its specificity is unknown.

V lost 0 bases to trimming and J lost 3 bases, with 7 bases between them. The CDR3 consists of 15 residues. CDR1 and CDR2 (germline): SGHDT, YYEEEE. The treatment is: oral pan-JAK inhibitor, 5-10 mg twice daily. Sampling of alopecia areata patients yielded lesional scalp punch biopsies as well as peripheral blood. Study findings and constraints: Scalp clonality and expanded CD8+ clones among the top 100 showed significant decreases with tofacitinib. Lesional scalp exceeded normal scalp in clonality, especially in alopecia totalis/universalis.

Isolated RNA was reverse transcribed into cDNA used as the sequencing template. Libraries were prepared by immunoSEQ multiplex PCR; TCRdb keeps only in-frame clonotypes and omits some of them. The repertoire has over 95,000 clones, about 58% of them found once; the top ten carry roughly 16%. This receptor was identified in a human donor with alopecia areata. The sequences come from CD8+ T cells sorted from blood, collected at week 4, from a patient treated with tofacitinib. V usage is TRBV5-6 and J usage is TRBJ1-6; D possibly corresponds to TRBD1 (5 bases). CDR3: CASSLGRDYNSPLHF. The CDR3, as DNA: TGTGCCAGCAGCTTGGGCAGGGACTATAATTCACCCCTCCACTTT. Using reference TRBV5-6 and TRBJ1-6 for the parts outside the CDR3, the full variable domain is DAGVTQSPTHLIKTRGQQVTLRCSPKSGHDTVSWYQQALGQGPQFIFQYYEEEERQRGNFPDRFSGHQFPNYSSELNVNALLLGDSALYLCASSLGRDYNSPLHFGNGTRLTVT.